This section outlines one T cell receptor (beta chain) sequence together with its context. The antigen remains unidentified. Use of 60 Vbeta and 13 Jbeta primers characterized the PCR. The assay was immunoSEQ multiplex PCR, and TCRdb's table has in-frame clones only and misses some. The sample has 95,000 to 150,000 clones; just over 65% are singletons. These data originate in a study of cytomegalovirus exposure and HLA in healthy donors. Study results and limitations: There were around 160 TCR beta chains listed as cytomegalovirus-associated.

The J segment lost 3 bases and the V segment lost 5 bases, leaving 7 bases of the junction unmatched. The CDR3 has 15 amino acids. From germline, CDR1 is MNHEY and CDR2 SMNVEV (reference sequence). Sequenced sample: PBMCs. V is TRBV27 and J is TRBJ2-1, with 7 bases lining up with TRBD1. The TCR originated in a man aged 18 to 29 in good health and CMV-seronegative. CDR3 coding DNA: TGTGCCAGCAGTATGCCGGGACAGCACTACAATGAGCAGTTCTTC. This encodes CASSMPGQHYNEQFF.